Listed below are T cell receptor beta chains from one sample, sequenced in a study of blood T cell repertoires in COVID-19. Only in-frame clones appear in the TCRdb table, and some are missing; sequencing was by immunoSEQ multiplex PCR. This table has almost 400,000 clones, about 89% appearing once. Sequences were obtained from peripheral blood. The source of these receptors is a woman in her sixties with COVID-19, enrolled during active disease. The CDR3 runs from the conserved cysteine through the conserved F or W. Fields, in order: clone size, J gene, D gene, V gene, CDR3 protein, CDR3 DNA. A D gene is named only where the DNA matches it firmly. Expanded clones are given a class, and other clones once, few, many or no size at all.

abundance: once
j_gene: TRBJ2-5
d_gene: TRBD1
v_gene: TRBV19
CDR3aa: CASQKYRGLAETQYF
CDR3nt: TGTGCCAGTCAGAAGTACAGGGGGCTCGCGGAGACCCAGTACTTC

abundance: NA
j_gene: TRBJ1-1
d_gene: NA
v_gene: TRBV6-6
CDR3aa: CASSRRSPASGTTEAFF
CDR3nt: TGTGCCAGCAGTCGTCGTAGCCCGGCGTCGGGAACAACTGAAGCTTTCTTT

abundance: few
j_gene: TRBJ2-5
d_gene: TRBD2
v_gene: TRBV11-2
CDR3aa: CASSLLGTSKETQYF
CDR3nt: TGTGCCAGCAGCTTACTAGGGACTAGCAAAGAGACCCAGTACTTC

abundance: NA
j_gene: TRBJ2-2
d_gene: NA
v_gene: TRBV20-1
CDR3aa: CSASGTNTGELFF
CDR3nt: TGCAGTGCTAGTGGTACTAACACCGGGGAGCTGTTTTTT

abundance: NA
j_gene: TRBJ2-7
d_gene: TRBD1
v_gene: TRBV19
CDR3aa: CASSGTGFWEQYF
CDR3nt: TGTGCCAGTTCGGGGACAGGTTTTTGGGAGCAGTACTTC

abundance: NA
j_gene: TRBJ2-1
d_gene: TRBD2
v_gene: TRBV2
CDR3aa: CASSDLAGGYNEQFF
CDR3nt: TGTGCCAGCAGTGACTTAGCGGGGGGCTACAATGAGCAGTTCTTC

abundance: NA
j_gene: TRBJ1-1
d_gene: TRBD1
v_gene: TRBV5-5
CDR3aa: CASSTQGAGNTEAFF
CDR3nt: TGTGCCAGCAGCACACAGGGGGCAGGAAACACTGAAGCTTTCTTT

abundance: few
j_gene: TRBJ1-5
d_gene: NA
v_gene: TRBV16
CDR3aa: CASSQSGDSNQPQHF
CDR3nt: TGTGCCAGCAGCCAATCAGGGGATAGCAATCAGCCCCAGCATTTT

abundance: NA
j_gene: TRBJ1-3
d_gene: NA
v_gene: TRBV4-2
CDR3aa: CASSQPRGATGNTIYF
CDR3nt: TGTGCCAGCAGCCAACCCCGGGGGGCGACTGGAAACACCATATATTTT

abundance: NA
j_gene: TRBJ1-2
d_gene: NA
v_gene: TRBV19
CDR3aa: CASSPLSQGNYGYTF
CDR3nt: TGTGCCAGTAGCCCCTTAAGTCAGGGTAACTATGGCTACACCTTC

abundance: NA
j_gene: TRBJ1-5
d_gene: NA
v_gene: TRBV28
CDR3aa: CASSSRTVRGHF
CDR3nt: TGTGCCAGCAGTTCCAGGACAGTCAGGGGGCATTTT

abundance: NA
j_gene: TRBJ2-1
d_gene: NA
v_gene: TRBV24-1
CDR3aa: CATSAYRGVNEQFF
CDR3nt: TGTGCCACCAGTGCTTATAGAGGAGTCAATGAGCAGTTCTTC

abundance: NA
j_gene: TRBJ1-1
d_gene: NA
v_gene: TRBV7-3
CDR3aa: CASSPVLNTEAFF
CDR3nt: TGTGCCAGCAGCCCAGTACTGAACACTGAAGCTTTCTTT

abundance: NA
j_gene: TRBJ2-3
d_gene: TRBD2
v_gene: TRBV7-8
CDR3aa: CASSPRTSGGADTQYF
CDR3nt: TGTGCCAGCAGCCCCCGGACTAGCGGGGGGGCTGATACGCAGTATTTT

abundance: once
j_gene: TRBJ1-2
d_gene: NA
v_gene: TRBV19
CDR3aa: CATSTRDIPLYGYTF
CDR3nt: TGTGCCACCTCGACTCGGGACATCCCACTCTATGGCTACACCTTC

abundance: NA
j_gene: TRBJ1-2
d_gene: TRBD1
v_gene: TRBV30
CDR3aa: CAWRVQGYGYTF
CDR3nt: TGTGCCTGGAGGGTACAGGGGTATGGCTACACCTTC

abundance: NA
j_gene: TRBJ2-7
d_gene: NA
v_gene: TRBV2
CDR3aa: CASSVRDMSGNEQYF
CDR3nt: TGTGCCAGCAGTGTCCGGGACATGTCGGGAAACGAGCAGTACTTC

abundance: NA
j_gene: TRBJ1-2
d_gene: TRBD1
v_gene: TRBV5-1
CDR3aa: CASRPGQGSGYTF
CDR3nt: TGCGCCAGCAGACCGGGACAGGGAAGCGGCTACACCTTC

abundance: NA
j_gene: TRBJ2-3
d_gene: TRBD2
v_gene: TRBV18
CDR3aa: CASSPPGLAGTDTQYF
CDR3nt: TGTGCCAGCTCACCCCCGGGACTAGCGGGCACAGATACGCAGTATTTT